The 10 T cell receptor beta chains given below trace back to one sample, sequenced in a study of shared clonotypes between healthy human individuals. The repertoire was sequenced with immunoSEQ multiplex PCR; TCRdb's copy has only in-frame clones and lacks some. Altogether approximately 330,000 clones are present, less than 75% being singletons, with the ten largest covering 10%. The sample was memory CD4+ T cells sorted from blood. The sample's subset: CD45RA-negative fraction. The receptors originated from a man aged 30-40 years in good health.

The V gene is TRBV10-3, the J gene TRBJ1-5; tentative D call: TRBD1 (5 bases). There are 13 residues in the CDR3. The germline gives CDR1 ENHRY, CDR2 SYGVKD. V gave up 5 bases and J gave up 4 bases, with 9 bases separating them. The DNA for the CDR3 is TGTGCCATCAGTACGGACAAGAATCAGCCCCAGCATTTT. Its protein product is CAISTDKNQPQHF.

Here the CDR3 reads CASSPGLYGNEKLFF. DNA of the CDR3: TGTGCCAGCTCACCAGGACTCTACGGGAATGAAAAACTGTTTTTT. V gene TRBV18 combines with J gene TRBJ1-4; D call uncertain. Germline loops: CDR1 KGHSH, CDR2 LQKENI. This CDR3 region has 15 residues. Trimming left V 2 bases short and J 5 bases short, with 12 bases between.

The chain combines TRBV10-2 with TRBJ2-5, with 8 positions matching TRBD2. The CDR3 spans 14 residues. V shed 3 bases, J shed 5 bases, and the junction held 5 bases outside the gene matches. Germline V CDR1 and CDR2: WSHSY, SAAADI. CDR3 amino acids: CASSEAGVGETQYF. The CDR3 bases are TGCGCCAGCAGTGAAGCGGGGGTTGGGGAGACCCAGTACTTC.

This clone was seen only a few times. The chain carries TRBV10-3 and TRBJ2-7, with 13 bases aligning to TRBD2. This CDR3 contains 15 residues. V was clipped by 2 bases and J by 6 bases; unmatched bases: 4. From germline, CDR1 is ENHRY and CDR2 SYGVKD. As DNA, the CDR3 is TGTGCCATCAGTGAGGGACTAGCGGGAGCCTCCGAGCAGTACTTC. This encodes CAISEGLAGASEQYF.

This clone was counted a few times. CDR3 region: CAWEDGLAKNIQYF. The CDR3 DNA sequence: TGTGCCTGGGAGGACGGACTAGCCAAAAACATTCAGTACTTC. The chain links TRBV30 to TRBJ2-4, with a tentative D call TRBD2 (5 bases). Germline V gene sequence: CDR1 GTSNPN, CDR2 SVGIG (reference sequence). Trimming removed 5 bases at V and 0 bases at J, with 11 bases between. The CDR3 totals 14 residues.

The chain combines TRBV12-5 with TRBJ1-2; the D gene is possibly TRBD1 (6 bases). The germline CDR1 and CDR2 sequences are LGHNT and FRNRAP. The CDR3 covers 13 residues. Trimming shortened V by 7 bases and J by 5 bases, and 14 bases separated the two germline ends. The CDR3 region is CASAADRFYGYTF. The CDR3 DNA is TGTGCTAGTGCCGCTGACAGGTTTTATGGCTACACCTTC.

This clone has just one count. This chain links TRBV29-1 with TRBJ2-2, with a possible D match to TRBD2 (6 bases). CDR1 is SQVTM and CDR2 is ANQGSEA in the germline V gene. Between the trimmed V and J ends, which lost 4 bases and 5 bases, there was a span of 14 bases. The CDR3 extends over 14 amino acids. The CDR3 here is CSVGGLGVTGELFF. The CDR3 DNA reads TGCAGCGTTGGGGGACTCGGTGTTACCGGGGAGCTGTTTTTT.

This chain links TRBV7-2 with TRBJ2-1; TRBD1 might be the D (5 bases). Germline V CDR1 and CDR2: SGHTA, FQGNSA. V shed 1 base and J shed 0 bases, with 10 bases lying between them. The CDR3 runs 16 residues. CDR3 amino acids: CASSLGQGLSYNEQFF. CDR3 in DNA: TGTGCCAGCAGCTTAGGGCAGGGCCTCTCCTACAATGAGCAGTTCTTC.

V gene TRBV19 combines with J gene TRBJ1-4, with a weak D call TRBD1 (5 bases). The V gene lost 3 bases and the J gene lost 3 bases, with 11 bases spanning the gap. In germline, CDR1 is LNHDA, CDR2 SQIVND (reference sequence). The CDR3 has 15 amino acids. As DNA, the CDR3 is TGTGCCAGTAGTATCCCAGACAGATCTAATGAAAAACTGTTTTTT. Protein: CASSIPDRSNEKLFF. The variable domain in full, with the rest retrieved from reference TRBV19 and TRBJ1-4, is DGGITQSPKYLFRKEGQNVTLSCEQNLNHDAMYWYRQDPGQGLRLIYYSQIVNDFQKGDIAEGYSVSREKKESFPLTVTSAQKNPTAFYLCASSIPDRSNEKLFFGSGTQLSVL.

The V gene is TRBV10-1, the J gene TRBJ2-1; the match to TRBD2 covers 7 bases. CDR3 length: 13 residues. Germline V gene sequence: CDR1 WNHNN, CDR2 SYGVQD (reference sequence). V shed 0 bases, J shed 9 bases, and the junction held 2 bases outside the gene matches. In DNA form, the CDR3 reads TGCGCCAGCAGTGAGTCCGGGAGGTCTGAGCAGTTCTTC. It is translated as CASSESGRSEQFF.